This entry describes one TCR beta chain. The antigen this receptor binds is unknown. No base quality information exists; no much larger clone differs at one position. Patients with autoimmune disease history or receiving systemic immunosuppression were excluded from the trial. Peripheral blood for TCR sequencing was collected from all dose cohorts at baseline, on cycle 4 day 1, and on cycle 7 day 1. Samples came from an open-label, multicenter, first-in-human phase I dose-escalation trial of ivuxolimab. Adults with locally advanced or metastatic melanoma, renal cell, hepatocellular, or head and neck squamous cell carcinoma were enrolled in the trial. CD4+ and CD8+ T cells were sorted separately from peripheral blood before TCR sequencing. The data originate from a study of OX40 agonist ivuxolimab in advanced cancers. About the full investigation: Ivuxolimab, which targeted the costimulatory receptor OX40 (CD134), was an agonistic, fully human IgG2 monoclonal antibody. Partial responses were achieved by three dose-escalation patients, of whom one had hepatocellular carcinoma and two had cutaneous melanoma. The point of sequencing TCRbeta in the periphery was to test whether ivuxolimab changed TCR sequence diversity and drove clonal T-cell expansion. Intravenous ivuxolimab was administered to patients every 2 weeks at six dose levels: 0.01, 0.1, 0.3, 1.5, 3 and 10 mg/kg. Patients were allowed to have had prior anti-PD-1, anti-PD-L1 or anti-CTLA-4 therapy, and around 37% of the dose-escalation patients had previously received checkpoint inhibitors. The paper describes the monotherapy dose-escalation part (N ≈ 50 patients) of the phase I trial of ivuxolimab. The dose-escalation cohort was 80% to 90% male with a mean age of approximately 60 years, ranging from about 23 to 85. Of the approximately 50 dose-escalation patients, hepatocellular carcinoma was present in 19, melanoma in approximately 15, renal cell carcinoma in 9 and head and neck cancer in 9.

Genomic DNA was isolated from the sorted cells so that the TCRbeta CDR3 region could be sequenced. The immunoSEQ Assay was used to sequence the TCRbeta CDR3 regions. As stored in TCRdb, this immuneACCESS dataset retains in-frame rearrangements with V and J assigned. A fraction of the clones does not appear; measured against another copy, unresolved V genes explain less than half of the discrepancy, and the remainder lacks a known reason. For this sample there are some 13,000 clones; approximately 84% appear just once. Under 70% of the sample is in the top ten clones. What the study reported, not specific to this receptor: The antigen specificity of the peripheral T cells that underwent clonal expansion was not determined. Low levels of normalized T-cell clonal expansion were also seen in some patients who did not respond. In the 0.1-3.0 mg/kg groups, partial responders were among the patients with the lowest normalized peripheral clonal expansion, particularly in CD8+ T cells. Clonal expansion of both CD4+ and CD8+ blood T cells was observed from baseline to week 6 at doses 0.1 to 3.0 mg/kg. After ivuxolimab, CD8+ T cells had more expanded clones than CD4+ T cells on average.

CDR1 and CDR2 are read off the germline V gene (reference sequence) as MNHNY and SVGAGI. The CDR3 runs 12 amino acids, cysteine and phenylalanine included. The read is trimmed to its CDR3 DNA, 36 bases read in frame from base 1. At the junction V is shortened by 6 bases and J by 5 bases, with 7 bases in between. The chain links TRBV6-6 with TRBJ2-2; the D gene cannot be named for sure. This sample comprised CD4+ or CD8+ T cells sorted from blood, obtained in a trial of the OX40 agonist ivuxolimab. The TCR was taken from an adult with an advanced solid tumor such as melanoma, head and neck, liver or kidney cancer. CDR3 loop: CASSVWTGELFF. The DNA is TGTGCCAGCAGCGTTTGGACCGGGGAGCTGTTTTTT.